This TCR beta chain was observed in a study of tumor-infiltrating lymphocytes in primary liver carcinoma. General study results and limits: Blood's top-250-clone fraction was significantly lower than that of tumors (p = 0.039). Overlap in tumor-adjacent and tumor-blood pairs fell below that of tumor region pairs.

Extraction of RNA together with DNA used roughly 19-32 mg of unsorted bulk tissue. Patients diagnosed with primary liver carcinoma received treatment through surgical resection. Synthesis of TCR beta cDNA was carried out from 450 to 650 ng total RNA with a constant-region primer. Nested multiplex PCR, run for three rounds with slightly modified ARM-PCR, yielded TCR beta libraries. The first two PCR rounds used TRBV1-TRBV30 primers with a Cbeta primer, approximately 10 cycles each. TCRdb independently ran MiXCR on the multiplex PCR reads; one entry per CDR3 protein. Of about 120,000 distinct CDR3 sequences in the sample, around two thirds are singletons; the top ten hold roughly 7.3%. Details on this clonotype: Its cognate antigen is unknown.

Per the germline V gene, CDR1 is KGHDR and CDR2 is SFDVKD. Trimming removed 4 bases from V and 13 bases from J; junction bases left unmatched: 16. The CDR3 contains 16 residues. The chain employs TRBV24-1 and TRBJ2-2; TRBD1 agrees at 8 bases. The TCR sequence derives from a woman in her fifties or sixties with primary liver carcinoma and hepatitis B virus infection. Sequenced input: tumor-adjacent normal liver tissue. CDR3 residues: CATSDRTGLSREALFF. The CDR3, as DNA: TGTGCCACCAGTGACCGGACAGGGTTAAGTAGGGAGGCGCTGTTTTTT.